The sequence of this TCR beta chain was determined in a study of T cells after yellow fever vaccination. Study information: Any fraction with a low cell number was prepared using SMART-Seq v4 Ultra Low Input. The study's findings and limits: A faster peak, day 5 versus 15, was reached by the weaker secondary response.

This clonotype came up many times. Its antigen is not identified. Germline CDR1 and CDR2: LGHNA and YSLEER. The germline V and J ends were trimmed by 0 bases and 3 bases, with 11 bases remaining between them. CDR3 length: 15 residues. TCRdb reprocessed the 5' RACE reads with MiXCR, giving one entry per CDR3 protein. Of approximately 250,000 distinct CDR3 sequences listed, roughly 5.2% are singletons. The chain carries TRBV4-3 and TRBJ1-2; D not resolved. The sequence came from a man aged 18 to 30 who received the YFV17D yellow fever vaccine. The sequences come from CD4+ T cells sorted from PBMCs, collected on the day of the yellow fever booster vaccination. In DNA, the CDR3 is TGCGCCAGCAGCCAAGAGCGAGAGCTCTACTATGGCTACACCTTC. It translates to CASSQERELYYGYTF.